Listed below are T cell receptor beta chains from one sample, sequenced in a study of identifying expanded T cells in peripheral blood. Profiling relied on immunoSEQ multiplex PCR, and the TCRdb table lists in-frame clones only, not all of them. The sample consists of 90,000 or so clones, approximately 83% of them appearing once. The sequencing sample was made of blood. These receptor sequences come from a person aged 18 to 70 in good health. Each CDR3 is given with its conserved first and last residue.

J	V	CDR3
TRBJ1-2	TRBV6-1	CASRYTHMTNGYTF
TRBJ1-1	TRBV6-5	CASSYSPGNTEAFF
TRBJ1-1	TRBV9	CASSGSPSTEAFF
TRBJ1-1	TRBV29-1	CSVVGRDTEAFF
TRBJ2-5	TRBV7-8	CASSPPRRVGETQYF
TRBJ1-5	TRBV6-1	CASTARHNQPQHF
TRBJ1-3	TRBV11-2	CASSLVVSGSGNTIYF
TRBJ2-5	TRBV6-5	CASSYSRWETQYF
TRBJ1-2	TRBV13	CASSLPGQGNYGYTF
TRBJ2-2	TRBV7-2	CASSFQLAGELFF
TRBJ1-5	TRBV5-5	CASSLDGSLGYNQPQHF
TRBJ1-2	TRBV2	CASSEAGQGSRGYTF
TRBJ1-2	TRBV2	CASSPVEGAGGYTF
TRBJ2-3	TRBV13	CASSAGRLAPLRTQYF
TRBJ1-5	TRBV19	CASSPPRNRINQPQHF
TRBJ2-5	TRBV11-2	CASSSPGTSGVYQETQYF
TRBJ2-5	TRBV7-6	CASSLEWAEETQYF
TRBJ2-5	TRBV5-1	CASEAREQGRVQETQYF
TRBJ1-4	TRBV10-2	CASSERWGTNEKLFF
TRBJ1-1	TRBV10-3	CAISAGTPEAFF
TRBJ1-2	TRBV5-6	CASSFGTGGRDGYTF
TRBJ2-2	TRBV11-2	CASSLGRNTGELFF
TRBJ1-2	TRBV10-1	CASSEAGQGAFYGYGYTF
TRBJ1-2	TRBV11-2	CASSFYEITGSGYTF
TRBJ2-1	TRBV2	CASRETRDEQFF
TRBJ2-3	TRBV6-5	CASRSVTDTQYF
TRBJ1-1	TRBV4-3	CASSQEAATERSGVEAFF
TRBJ2-7	TRBV29-1	CSIGQGVPYEQYF
TRBJ1-2	TRBV6-5	CASSYDRRGFYGYTF
TRBJ1-6	TRBV5-4	CASSLLRDSNFSPLHF
TRBJ1-2	TRBV4-1	CASSQDQIGGGYGYTF
TRBJ1-4	TRBV7-9	CASTRGGIEKLFF
TRBJ1-2	TRBV9	CASSVGTRGLFYTF
TRBJ2-7	TRBV5-1	CASSTGGTGRHEQYF
TRBJ2-7	TRBV29-1	CSVEVVTYEQYF
TRBJ2-1	TRBV6-5	CASSYLAGYSYNEQFF
TRBJ1-1	TRBV13	CASSPRRNTEAFF
TRBJ1-2	TRBV6-5	CASSYMARGTYGYTF
TRBJ2-5	TRBV9	CASSQLGLTEETQYF
TRBJ2-3	TRBV11-2	CASSPGTADTQYF
TRBJ1-1	TRBV6-5	CASSYVAGMMNTEAFF
TRBJ1-2	TRBV14	CASSQVGGSYTF
TRBJ2-1	TRBV10-2	CASSFAGAYYNEQFF
TRBJ2-1	TRBV2	CASSVLQSNEQFF
TRBJ1-5	TRBV7-7	CASSLAHQPQHF
TRBJ2-5	TRBV4-3	CASSHMTGLQETQYF
TRBJ2-5	TRBV7-8	CASSLVVVSPEETQYF
TRBJ1-2	TRBV10-1	CASSVPGANYGYTF
TRBJ2-1	TRBV7-9	CASSPFTTGGPYNEQFF
TRBJ1-2	TRBV10-3	CAISEETYGYTF
TRBJ1-4	TRBV6-1	CASSTGGTGGEKLFF
TRBJ1-2	TRBV19	CASSNPYGYTF
TRBJ2-3	TRBV18	CASSPTGGSTDTQYF
TRBJ1-2	TRBV7-9	CASSFTGDGYTF
TRBJ1-3	TRBV14	CASSQGALGNTIYF
TRBJ1-5	TRBV6-1	CASSDVYGSNQPQHF
TRBJ1-4	TRBV6-1	CASSEQTGPEKLFF
TRBJ1-1	TRBV5-1	CASKTRPNTEAFF
TRBJ1-2	TRBV5-5	CASRYDRLNYGYTF